This record covers a single T cell receptor beta chain. As yet, its antigen is unknown. In the authors' methods: ImmunoSEQ supplied junction-only sequences lacking quality scores, so filtering was different. The repertoire was sequenced with immunoSEQ multiplex PCR; TCRdb's copy has only in-frame clones and lacks some. V, J and clone size are those of that table, while D and trimming were read from the DNA. The sample lists some 380,000 clones, approximately 96% seen once, with approximately 0.32% in the top ten. The data are from a study of shared clonotypes between healthy human individuals. Whole-study results and caveats: A generally larger estimated richness was seen in naive subsets than in memory subsets.

The source material was memory CD8+ T cells sorted from blood. Subset specified: CD45RO+ cells pooled with CCR7-negative TemRA cells. The sequence came from a man aged 30 to 39 in good health.

CDR3 DNA sequence: TGTGCCAGCAGCTTAGGGGAAAGACTCCCTTACGAGCAGTACTTC. Translation gives CASSLGERLPYEQYF. The chain links TRBV11-3 to TRBJ2-7, with D uncertain. This CDR3 is built from 15 residues. Germline V gives CDR1 SGHNT, CDR2 YENEEA. V was cut by 1 base and J by 4 bases, with 14 bases left in between.